The T cell receptor beta chain under discussion was sequenced for a study of cytomegalovirus exposure and HLA in healthy donors. Overall study results and limits: Altogether, 164 TCR beta chains were recorded as cytomegalovirus-associated.

The CDR3 extends over 13 amino acids. Per the germline V gene, CDR1 is SGHDT and CDR2 is YYEEEE. The V end was cut by 5 bases, the J end by 4 bases, with 10 bases between. The method was immunoSEQ multiplex PCR; TCRdb's version includes in-frame clones alone and lacks a portion of them. The sample lists some 160,000 clones; more than 75% were seen once. About this clone: The antigen remains undetermined.

The sample taken for sequencing was PBMCs. The sequence came from a man in his late teens or twenties in good health and CMV-seronegative. This sequence joins TRBV5-6 and TRBJ2-1, with D possibly being TRBD2 (5 bases). The CDR3 spells CASRPTGYNEQFF. In DNA, the CDR3 is TGTGCCAGCAGACCGACGGGGTACAATGAGCAGTTCTTC.